The sequence of this T cell receptor (beta chain) was determined in a study of T-cell memory formation after mild COVID-19. As for the study in general: TCR clusters mostly belonged to single donors.

Details on this clonotype: Its antigen is currently unknown.

TCRdb re-called the 5' RACE reads with MiXCR, one entry per CDR3 protein. The sample has 400,000 to 450,000 distinct CDR3 sequences; 18% are singletons. Germline lookup yields CDR1 SGDLS and CDR2 YYNGEE. The CDR3 is made up of 15 amino acids. V lost 6 bases, J lost 0 bases, and 15 bases lay in between. Study-level results: Contracting CD4+ clones were located mainly in CM and EM, and CD8+ clones in EMRA. Cross-reactive memory appears to have joined, as suggested by some responding clones showing up in pre-infection memory.

The sequenced sample consisted of PBMCs or a T cell subset sorted from them (not recorded which). The V gene is TRBV9, the J gene TRBJ1-1, with D perhaps TRBD1 (6 bases). This clonotype was sampled from a man aged 18 to 29 who had mild COVID-19 (a few samples of this study predate the infection). Cell type and time point are not known. Written as DNA, the CDR3 is TGTGCCAGCACCGATGGGAGGGACATGAACACTGAAGCTTTCTTT. It encodes CASTDGRDMNTEAFF.